The 10 T cell receptor beta chains below come from one sample, sequenced in a study of beta chain features in type 1 diabetes. Study-wide results and caveats: When Type 1 diabetes patients were examined, their TCRB CDR3s proved moderately but significantly shorter in all four CD4+ subsets.

The isolated RNA, all of it, was reverse transcribed, so expressed TCRB transcripts were what got sequenced. Assay: immunoSEQ multiplex PCR; the TCRdb copy retains only in-frame clones and omits some. The data hold around 650,000 clones, with around 11% observed a single time. No antigen has been assigned to these receptors. The sequenced material came from naive CD4+ T cells from blood. Receptors were obtained from a man aged 30 to 45 with type 1 diabetes.

The V gene is TRBV28, the J gene TRBJ2-1, with D maybe TRBD1 (6 bases). In germline, CDR1 is MDHEN, CDR2 SYDVKM. The CDR3 totals 16 residues. The V gene lost 3 bases and the J gene lost 4 bases, with 16 bases spanning the gap. The CDR3 bases are TGTGCCAGCAGTTTCGTTCGGGACACAATATACAATGAGCAGTTCTTC. This gives the protein CASSFVRDTIYNEQFF.

The chain combines TRBV5-1 with TRBJ2-2; no firm D call. Trimming removed 3 bases at V and 4 bases at J, with 13 bases between. The CDR3 consists of 15 residues. CDR1 is SGHRS, CDR2 YFSETQ, per germline. The CDR3 DNA follows: TGCGCCAGCAGCTCTGCCCAAAAGATCACCGGGGAGCTGTTTTTT. This translates into CASSSAQKITGELFF.

The V gene is TRBV9, the J gene TRBJ2-6; D is uncertain. The germline gives CDR1 SGDLS, CDR2 YYNGEE. With 0 bases removed from V and 1 base from J, the gap between germline ends came to 8 bases. The CDR3 spans 16 residues. CDR3 residues: CASSVAEGSGANVLTF. In DNA, the CDR3 is TGTGCCAGCAGCGTAGCAGAAGGTTCTGGGGCCAACGTCCTGACTTTC.

The V and J genes are TRBV9 and TRBJ1-2; possible D gene TRBD1, 6 bases. The CDR3 runs 14 residues. V was cut by 0 bases and J by 7 bases, with 13 bases left in between. Looked up from germline, CDR1 is SGDLS and CDR2 is YYNGEE. CDR3 sequence: CASSVASGARGYTF. DNA of the CDR3: TGTGCCAGCAGCGTAGCTTCAGGGGCTCGTGGCTACACCTTC. The full variable domain, with the rest looked up from reference TRBV9 and TRBJ1-2, is DSGVTQTPKHLITATGQRVTLRCSPRSGDLSVYWYQQSLDQGLQFLIQYYNGEERAKGNILERFSAQQFPDLHSELNLSSLELGDSALYFCASSVASGARGYTFGSGTRLTVV.

The rearrangement uses TRBV5-6 and TRBJ2-7; no reliable D call. V lost 1 base and J lost 5, with 16 bases in between. The CDR3 has 15 amino acids. The germline V gene encodes CDR1 SGHDT and CDR2 YYEEEE. DNA of the CDR3: TGTGCCAGCAGCTTGCCGCCAGTCCCGCTAAACGAGCAGTACTTC. Protein product: CASSLPPVPLNEQYF.

The rearrangement uses TRBV6-5 and TRBJ1-3; maybe TRBD1 (6 bases). The CDR3 has 14 amino acids. CDR1 and CDR2 from the germline V gene are MNHEY and SVGAGI. V was trimmed by 2 bases and J by 4 bases, leaving 9 bases between them. The CDR3 loop reads CASSYPGQGNTIYF. The CDR3 coding sequence is TGTGCCAGCAGTTACCCTGGACAGGGAAACACCATATATTTT.

A few counts support this clone. The chain has TRBV9 and TRBJ1-3; 7 bases match TRBD1. V lost 0 bases to trimming and J lost 0 bases; unmatched junction nucleotides: 12. The CDR3 sequence is 19 residues long. CDR1 SGDLS and CDR2 YYNGEE come from the germline V gene. The CDR3 loop is CASSVEGGWMMGSGNTIYF. CDR3 in DNA: TGTGCCAGCAGCGTAGAAGGGGGCTGGATGATGGGCTCTGGAAACACCATATATTTT. Full variable domain (outside the CDR3, taken from reference TRBV9 and TRBJ1-3): DSGVTQTPKHLITATGQRVTLRCSPRSGDLSVYWYQQSLDQGLQFLIQYYNGEERAKGNILERFSAQQFPDLHSELNLSSLELGDSALYFCASSVEGGWMMGSGNTIYFGEGSWLTVV.

In its sample, this clone was seen a few times. The chain couples TRBV7-2 to TRBJ2-7, with D tentatively TRBD1 (5 bases). Per the germline V gene, CDR1 is SGHTA and CDR2 is FQGNSA. This CDR3 is built from 15 residues. Trimming cost V 1 base and J 3 bases, with 13 bases left between them. This CDR3 reads CASSLGEAQGYEQYF. The CDR3 nucleotides are TGTGCCAGCAGCTTAGGTGAGGCGCAGGGCTACGAGCAGTACTTC. The complete variable domain, with remaining parts taken from reference TRBV7-2 and TRBJ2-7, reads GAGVSQSPSNKVTEKGKDVELRCDPISGHTALYWYRQSLGQGLEFLIYFQGNSAPDKSGLPSDRFSAERTGGSVSTLTIQRTQQEDSAVYLCASSLGEAQGYEQYFGPGTRLTVT.

The chain employs TRBV10-3 and TRBJ2-1, with 12 bases aligning to TRBD2. Germline CDR1 reads ENHRY; CDR2 reads SYGVKD. The junction had 6 bases not matched to a gene; V was cut back by 2 bases and J by 10 bases. The CDR3 is made up of 15 amino acids. The chain's CDR3 is CAISEGLAGLVEQFF. The CDR3 DNA follows: TGTGCCATCAGTGAGGGACTAGCGGGGCTAGTGGAGCAGTTCTTC.

This chain connects TRBV11-2 to TRBJ2-1, with a tentative D call TRBD2 (6 bases). The CDR3 contains 14 residues. V was shortened by 1 base and J by 6 bases, with 10 bases between the two germline ends. Germline CDR1 SGHAT, CDR2 FQNNGV. CDR3 sequence: CASSLVQGGNEQFF. Written as DNA, the CDR3 is TGTGCCAGCAGCTTAGTGCAGGGAGGCAATGAGCAGTTCTTC.